This is a list of T cell receptor beta chains from one sample in a study of CXCR3-negative and CXCR3-positive naive CD8 T cells. From the 5' RACE reads, TCRdb lists one entry per CDR3 protein and no DNA. Recorded for this sample: about 43,000 distinct CDR3 sequences. Sequenced input: memory CD8+ T cells from blood. The receptors were sampled from a human donor in good health. Some clones in this sample may be carry-over from other donors' samples. Both conserved end residues are part of each CDR3. Size is omitted from some rows. Given values are once, few, many or a class for expanded clones.

V gene	clone size	J gene	CDR3 protein
TRBV20-1	NA	TRBJ2-3	CSAREAGRFTDTQYF
TRBV11-2	NA	TRBJ2-5	CASSLAIAGSKETQYF
TRBV7-8	NA	TRBJ2-7	CASSLALSRDRDYEQYF
TRBV7-9	NA	TRBJ1-1	CASSLMGTNTEAFF
TRBV29-1	NA	TRBJ2-7	CSVEPSGSNEQYF
TRBV7-9	NA	TRBJ2-7	CASSWGQSDEQYF
TRBV10-3	NA	TRBJ1-5	CAISARDSYSNQPQHF
TRBV20-1	NA	TRBJ2-7	CSAPPTGPHYEQYF
TRBV9	NA	TRBJ2-1	CASSPDRPNEQFF
TRBV3-1	NA	TRBJ2-2	CASSQVTGTENTGELFF
TRBV18	NA	TRBJ2-3	CASSPSGAPDTQYF
TRBV6-2/TRBV6-3	medium-sized	TRBJ2-1	CASSYTDPYNEQFF
TRBV23-1	NA	TRBJ2-5	CASSQSTPDKPQETQYF
TRBV7-9	NA	TRBJ2-5	CASTPPRQETQYF
TRBV7-9	NA	TRBJ2-1	CASSYKAGGSYNEQFF
TRBV6-4	NA	TRBJ2-3	CASSETSGGASADTQYF
TRBV28	NA	TRBJ2-7	CASSRPTLYEQYF
TRBV7-9	NA	TRBJ2-1	CASSLRLAGPYNEQFF
TRBV6-2/TRBV6-3	NA	TRBJ2-5	CASSYVGGVQETQYF
TRBV6-2/TRBV6-3	NA	TRBJ2-7	CASRPGVGTGTYEQYF
TRBV5-6	NA	TRBJ1-1	CASSYEATEAFF
TRBV7-8	NA	TRBJ1-6	CASSQLSFRLTISSYNSPLHF
TRBV13	NA	TRBJ1-1	CASSSRQGADTEAFF
TRBV14	NA	TRBJ2-7	CASSQEIWGGPSYEQYF
TRBV28	NA	TRBJ2-2	CASSPRRGGNTGELFF
TRBV5-1	NA	TRBJ1-1	CASSLPPGQGYWNTEAFF
TRBV7-9	NA	TRBJ2-1	CASSNRDRNLNEQFF
TRBV3-1	NA	TRBJ2-7	CASSQVGGQQYF
TRBV7-9	NA	TRBJ2-1	CASSSRPGLAGYNEQFF
TRBV7-6	NA	TRBJ2-7	CASSSRENEQYF
TRBV6-2/TRBV6-3	NA	TRBJ1-1	CASSYTEEGTEAFF